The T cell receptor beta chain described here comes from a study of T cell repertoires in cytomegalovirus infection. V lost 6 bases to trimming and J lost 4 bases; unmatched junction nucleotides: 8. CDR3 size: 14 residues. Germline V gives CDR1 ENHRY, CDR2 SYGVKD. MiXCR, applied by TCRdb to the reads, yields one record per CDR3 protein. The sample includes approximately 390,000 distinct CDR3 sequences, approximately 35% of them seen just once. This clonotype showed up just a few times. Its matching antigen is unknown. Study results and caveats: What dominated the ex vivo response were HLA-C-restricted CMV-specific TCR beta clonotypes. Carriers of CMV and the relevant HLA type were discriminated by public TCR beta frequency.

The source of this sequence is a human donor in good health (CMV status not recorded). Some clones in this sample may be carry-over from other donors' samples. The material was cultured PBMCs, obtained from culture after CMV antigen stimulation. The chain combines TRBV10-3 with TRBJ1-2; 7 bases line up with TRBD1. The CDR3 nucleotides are TGTGCCATCAGGTCAACAGGGGAAATCTATGGCTACACCTTC. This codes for CAIRSTGEIYGYTF.